The 23 T cell receptor beta chains reported below all come from one sample, sequenced in a study of T cell responses to AZD1222 COVID-19 vaccine. TCRdb keeps only in-frame clones here, not all; method: immunoSEQ multiplex PCR. The profile shows 180,000 or so clones, about 93% of them singletons. This sample comprised peripheral blood, obtained 28 days after the second dose of the MenACWY control vaccine. These receptors were obtained from an adult who received the MenACWY meningococcal vaccine as a control.

V usage is TRBV28 and J usage is TRBJ1-2; D unclear. Germline V gives CDR1 MDHEN, CDR2 SYDVKM. CDR3 length: 12 amino acids. V was cut by 3 bases and J by 5 bases, with 7 bases left in between. The CDR3 spells CASSFSSYGYTF. The DNA for the CDR3 is TGTGCCAGCAGTTTTTCTTCTTATGGCTACACCTTC.

The V gene is TRBV30, the J gene TRBJ1-1; D unclear. Trimming took off 0 bases at V and 0 bases at J, with 8 bases between the two ends. The CDR3 consists of 14 residues. Germline CDR1 reads GTSNPN; CDR2 reads SVGIG (reference sequence). DNA of the CDR3: TGTGCCTGGAGTGTACTGCGGGTGAACACTGAAGCTTTCTTT. Protein product: CAWSVLRVNTEAFF.

The rearrangement joins TRBV4-3 to TRBJ1-1; D not resolved. This CDR3 contains 14 residues. Trimming cost V 1 base and J 1 base, with 7 bases left between them. Germline V lookup: CDR1 LGHNA, CDR2 YSLEER. The CDR3 spells CASSQGHRNTEAFF. For the CDR3, the DNA is TGCGCCAGCAGCCAAGGTCATCGGAACACTGAAGCTTTCTTT.

The chain recombines TRBV7-8 with TRBJ2-3; D gene uncertain. The CDR3 covers 15 residues. With 5 bases removed from V and 2 bases from J, the gap between germline ends came to 14 bases. CDR1 and CDR2 from the germline V gene are SGHVS and FQNEAQ. The CDR3 loop is CASSHIRQVTDTQYF. The CDR3 DNA follows: TGTGCCAGCAGCCACATCCGGCAGGTCACAGATACGCAGTATTTT.

The V gene is TRBV2, the J gene TRBJ1-5; 11 nucleotides align to TRBD1. CDR1 is SNHLY and CDR2 is FYNNEI in the germline V gene. The CDR3 is made up of 16 amino acids. J lost 6 bases, V lost 9 bases, and 13 bases had no gene match. The CDR3 sequence: CASNLYGTGGGQPQHF. In DNA form, the CDR3 reads TGTGCCAGTAATTTATACGGGACAGGGGGTGGTCAGCCCCAGCATTTT.

V is TRBV9 and J is TRBJ2-3; a weak D match, TRBD2 (6 bases). This CDR3 spans 15 amino acids. Germline V gene sequence: CDR1 SGDLS, CDR2 YYNGEE. Trimming took 1 base from V and 0 from J, leaving 9 bases between them. The CDR3 spells CASSVSGGSTDTQYF. CDR3 DNA: TGTGCCAGCAGCGTAAGTGGGGGGAGCACAGATACGCAGTATTTT.

The J gene is TRBJ1-6, the V gene TRBV19, with 7 bases lining up with TRBD1. This CDR3 is built from 15 residues. Trimming cost V 1 base and J 6 bases; bases outside gene matches: 3. In germline, CDR1 is LNHDA, CDR2 SQIVND (reference sequence). This chain's CDR3 is CASSIGTGGNSPLHF. CDR3 DNA: TGTGCCAGTAGTATAGGGACAGGAGGTAATTCACCCCTCCACTTT.

The chain recombines TRBV28 with TRBJ1-4; D is unresolved. From germline, CDR1 is MDHEN and CDR2 SYDVKM. The CDR3 runs to 15 residues. The germline V and J ends were trimmed by 1 base and 3 bases, with 9 bases remaining between them. The CDR3 nucleotides read TGTGCCAGCAGTTTATTGGCCGCCCCTAATGAAAAACTGTTTTTT. This encodes CASSLLAAPNEKLFF.

The V gene is TRBV27, the J gene TRBJ2-5, with 9 bases lining up with TRBD2. The CDR3 runs to 17 residues. The V gene end was trimmed by 2 bases and the J gene end by 5 bases; junction bases not matched to a gene: 12. The germline CDR1 and CDR2 sequences are MNHEY and SMNVEV (reference sequence). CDR3 sequence: CASSLRVTAGGRETQYF. The CDR3 bases are TGTGCCAGCAGTTTAAGGGTGACAGCGGGGGGTCGGGAGACCCAGTACTTC.

This CDR3 reads CASSLNTGNTEAFF. CDR3 coding DNA: TGTGCCAGCAGCTTAAACACGGGGAACACTGAAGCTTTCTTT. The V call is TRBV7-2, the J call TRBJ1-1; D remains unclear. CDR3 length equals 14 residues. CDR1 is SGHTA and CDR2 is FQGNSA in the germline V gene. The V end was cut by 2 bases, the J end by 1 base, with 8 bases between.

V gene TRBV5-4 combines with J gene TRBJ1-2, with D perhaps TRBD1 (6 bases). The CDR3 is 14 residues long. Between the trimmed V and J ends, which lost 0 bases and 2 bases, there was a span of 8 bases. Germline CDR1 reads SGHNT; CDR2 reads YYREEE (reference sequence). The CDR3 is CASSLGGGNYGYTF. CDR3 nucleotide sequence: TGTGCCAGCAGCTTGGGGGGGGGCAACTATGGCTACACCTTC.

J is TRBJ1-2 and V is TRBV19, with unresolved D. The CDR3 contains 11 residues. Per germline, CDR1 LNHDA and CDR2 SQIVND (reference sequence). V was pared by 5 bases and J by 4 bases, with 5 bases between. CDR3 region: CASSYGYGYTF. In DNA form, the CDR3 reads TGTGCCAGTAGTTACGGCTATGGCTACACCTTC.

The rearrangement links TRBV19 to TRBJ2-7; 10 bases map to TRBD2. Germline V gene lookup returns CDR1 LNHDA and CDR2 SQIVND (reference sequence). There are 14 residues in the CDR3. Unmatched junction bases numbered 3, after V lost 5 bases and J lost 2 bases. In nucleotides, the CDR3 is TGTGCCAGTAGTCCCGGGACTAGCGCCTACGAGCAGTACTTC. Translating gives CASSPGTSAYEQYF.

The gene calls are TRBV18 and TRBJ1-6, with no clear D. Germline loops: CDR1 KGHSH, CDR2 LQKENI. The CDR3 runs 14 residues. The V end lost 2 bases, the J end lost 5 bases, and 7 bases lay between the germline ends. The CDR3, as DNA: TGTGCCAGCTCACCATCTAGCGATAATTCACCCCTCCACTTT. This codes for CASSPSSDNSPLHF.

The rearrangement links TRBV9 to TRBJ1-3, with a possible D match to TRBD1 (5 bases). Germline V CDR1 and CDR2: SGDLS, YYNGEE. The V and J ends lost 3 bases and 8 bases respectively, with 15 bases between them. This CDR3 has 14 amino acids. The CDR3 protein is CASSAGDLRDTIYF. The CDR3 coding sequence is TGTGCCAGCAGCGCCGGGGACCTGAGGGACACCATATATTTT. The full variable domain, in which reference TRBV9 and TRBJ1-3 provide the parts outside the CDR3, is DSGVTQTPKHLITATGQRVTLRCSPRSGDLSVYWYQQSLDQGLQFLIQYYNGEERAKGNILERFSAQQFPDLHSELNLSSLELGDSALYFCASSAGDLRDTIYFGEGSWLTVV.

The rearrangement uses TRBV3-1 (or the pseudogene TRBV3-2) and TRBJ1-6; D is unresolved. The V end lost 2 bases, the J end lost 8 bases, and 10 bases lay between the germline ends. CDR1 is LGHDT, CDR2 YNNKEL, per germline (reference sequence). This CDR3 region has 14 residues. In DNA, the CDR3 is TGTGCCAGCAGCCAACCCAGACCCTATTCACCCCTCCACTTT. This encodes CASSQPRPYSPLHF.

The chain couples TRBV5-1 to TRBJ2-2, with D unclear. Trimming removed 1 base from V and 1 base from J, with 5 bases in between. Germline assignment: CDR1 SGHRS and CDR2 YFSETQ. CDR3 size: 14 residues. The CDR3 reads CASSLRWNTGELFF. CDR3 nucleotide sequence: TGCGCCAGCAGCTTGAGGTGGAACACCGGGGAGCTGTTTTTT.

The V call is TRBV20-1, the J call TRBJ1-4; unclear D gene. The length of the CDR3 is 11 residues. Germline CDR1 is DFQATT and CDR2 is SNEGSKA (reference sequence). V was clipped by 3 bases and J by 7 bases, with 6 bases between them. The CDR3 loop is CSARFGEKLFF. CDR3 sequence (DNA): TGCAGTGCTAGGTTTGGTGAAAAACTGTTTTTT.

The chain has TRBV6-1 and TRBJ2-2, with 7 bases identical to TRBD2. Germline CDR1 is MNHNS and CDR2 is SASEGT. V shed 7 bases, J shed 1 base, and the junction held 6 bases outside the gene matches. The CDR3 sequence is 15 residues long. Here the CDR3 DNA reads TGTGCCAGCACCCGGGCTAGCGGGAACACCGGGGAGCTGTTTTTT. Protein sequence: CASTRASGNTGELFF.

The V and J genes are TRBV6-1 and TRBJ1-1, with no clear D. V gave up 2 bases and J gave up 8 bases, with 9 bases separating them. Looked up from germline, CDR1 is MNHNS and CDR2 is SASEGT. The CDR3 is made up of 12 amino acids. CDR3 bases: TGTGCCAGCAGTGAATTGTTCGGGGAAGCTTTCTTT. It codes for CASSELFGEAFF.

This rearrangement joins TRBV4-1 to TRBJ1-5; a possible D gene is TRBD1 (5 bases). Germline CDR1 reads MGHRA; CDR2 reads YSYEKL. The CDR3 length is 16 residues. The ends were cut back, 2 bases at V and 0 bases at J, with 11 bases in the middle. The CDR3 is CASSQPGIYSNQPQHF. DNA for the CDR3: TGCGCCAGCAGCCAACCAGGGATTTATAGCAATCAGCCCCAGCATTTT.

The J gene is TRBJ2-3, the V gene TRBV6-5; D unclear. V lost 8 bases, J lost 2 bases, and 8 bases lay in between. CDR1 is MNHEY, CDR2 SVGAGI, per germline. The CDR3 runs 12 residues. The CDR3 loop is CASGSNTDTQYF. CDR3 nucleotides: TGTGCCAGCGGTTCCAACACAGATACGCAGTATTTT.

The rearrangement joins TRBV6-6 to TRBJ1-1, with D perhaps TRBD1 (6 bases). The germline V gene encodes CDR1 MNHNY and CDR2 SVGAGI (reference sequence). The CDR3 totals 15 residues. V was cut by 0 bases and J by 4 bases, with 12 bases left in between. This CDR3 reads CASSYSRTEGTEAFF. For the CDR3, the DNA is TGTGCCAGCAGTTACTCCAGGACAGAGGGCACTGAAGCTTTCTTT.